This T cell receptor beta chain came from a study of OX40 agonist ivuxolimab in advanced cancers. Measured with immunoSEQ multiplex PCR; TCRdb has only the in-frame clones, and not every one. The repertoire consists of under 90,000 clones, with roughly nine tenths occurring once and the leading ten covering around 0.18%. This CDR3 spans 12 amino acids. The V end was cut by 3 bases, the J end by 4 bases, with 9 bases between. CDR1 is GTSNPN, CDR2 SVGIG, per germline (reference sequence). The chain joins TRBV30 to TRBJ1-1, with D unresolved. Sequencing was performed on CD4+ or CD8+ T cells sorted from blood, taken in a trial of the OX40 agonist ivuxolimab. The TCR comes from an adult with an advanced solid tumor such as melanoma, head and neck, liver or kidney cancer. The CDR3: CAWRRSSTEAFF. Written as DNA, the CDR3 is TGTGCCTGGAGGAGGTCATCCACTGAAGCTTTCTTT.